Shown below are 25 T cell receptor beta chains from a single sample sequenced in a study of blood T cell repertoires in COVID-19. TCRdb keeps only in-frame clones here, not all; method: immunoSEQ multiplex PCR. The sample consists of 350,000 to 450,000 clones, less than 90% of them appearing once. Sequencing was carried out using peripheral blood. The receptors were sampled from a woman aged 55-70 years with COVID-19, enrolled during active disease.

The chain links TRBV5-8 to TRBJ2-7; 10 positions match TRBD1. Germline CDR1 and CDR2: SGHTS and YDEGEE. The CDR3 is 15 amino acids. Trimming removed 5 bases from V and 1 base from J; junction bases left unmatched: 6. CDR3 sequence reads: CASSPGQGPSYEQYF. The CDR3 bases are TGTGCCAGCAGTCCGGGACAGGGGCCTTCCTACGAGCAGTACTTC.

The rearrangement uses TRBV7-8 and TRBJ1-2, with D uncertain. V lost 5 bases, J lost 1 base, and 11 bases lay in between. The CDR3 spans 14 residues. CDR1 is SGHVS and CDR2 is FQNEAQ in the germline V gene. CDR3 protein: CASSPGGVNYGYTF. For the CDR3, the DNA is TGTGCCAGCAGCCCGGGCGGGGTTAACTATGGCTACACCTTC.

V is TRBV18 and J is TRBJ2-6, with 7 nucleotides matching TRBD1. J lost 1 base, V lost 10 bases, and 7 bases had no gene match. The CDR3 contains 15 residues. CDR1 and CDR2 from the germline V gene are KGHSH and LQKENI. The CDR3 nucleotides are TGTGCCACCAACGAACAGGGGTCTGGGGCCAACGTCCTGACTTTC. Its translation: CATNEQGSGANVLTF. The entire variable domain, with the rest obtained from reference TRBV18 and TRBJ2-6, is as follows: NAGVMQNPRHLVRRRGQEARLRCSPMKGHSHVYWYRQLPEEGLKFMVYLQKENIIDESGMPKERFSAEFPKEGPSILRIQQVVRGDSAAYFCATNEQGSGANVLTFGAGSRLTVL.

This clone appeared a few times. Other DNA sequences within the sample encode an identical CDR3. V and J are TRBV27 and TRBJ1-1; D remains ambiguous. Germline CDR1 is MNHEY and CDR2 is SMNVEV (reference sequence). The CDR3 is made up of 13 amino acids. V was cut by 3 bases and J by 1 base, with 6 bases left in between. In DNA, the CDR3 is TGTGCCAGCAGTTTGGGAGCGAACACTGAAGCTTTCTTT. Encoded protein: CASSLGANTEAFF.

The J gene is TRBJ2-7, the V gene TRBV10-3; 9 bases agree with TRBD1. The germline CDR1 and CDR2 sequences are ENHRY and SYGVKD. J was trimmed by 6 bases and V by 8 bases; bases with no gene match: 8. The length of the CDR3 is 13 residues. CDR3 sequence reads: CAIEDRGKGEQYF. CDR3 nucleotides: TGTGCCATCGAGGACAGGGGAAAGGGCGAGCAGTACTTC.

The chain links TRBV5-1 to TRBJ2-7; D is ambiguous. From germline, CDR1 is SGHRS and CDR2 YFSETQ. V was trimmed by 2 bases and J by 2 bases, leaving 11 bases between them. The CDR3 length is 14 residues. The CDR3 loop reads CASSFLGVTYEQYF. CDR3 sequence (DNA): TGCGCCAGCAGCTTCCTAGGAGTTACCTACGAGCAGTACTTC. The variable domain in full, with the rest retrieved from reference TRBV5-1 and TRBJ2-7, is KAGVTQTPRYLIKTRGQQVTLSCSPISGHRSVSWYQQTPGQGLQFLFEYFSETQRNKGNFPGRFSGRQFSNSRSEMNVSTLELGDSALYLCASSFLGVTYEQYFGPGTRLTVT.

This chain connects TRBV7-3 to TRBJ2-7; 8 nucleotides line up with TRBD1. Germline-derived CDR1 and CDR2 are SGHTA and FQGTGA. The CDR3 is 15 residues long. Trimming cost V 6 bases and J 2 bases; bases outside gene matches: 9. The CDR3 DNA reads TGTGCCAGCAGTTTTAACGGACAGGGAGCCTACGAGCAGTACTTC. This encodes CASSFNGQGAYEQYF.

This clone was seen just once. The V call is TRBV6-5, the J call TRBJ2-7, with 8 nucleotides matching TRBD1. In germline, CDR1 is MNHEY, CDR2 SVGAGI. V was pared by 3 bases and J by 4 bases, with 8 bases of the junction left unmatched. There are 15 residues in the CDR3. The CDR3 region is CASSYGQGASYEQYF. The DNA for the CDR3 is TGTGCCAGCAGTTATGGGCAGGGGGCGTCATACGAGCAGTACTTC.

The rearrangement links TRBV25-1 to TRBJ2-2; 8 bases are shared with TRBD1. J was trimmed by 7 bases and V by 2 bases; bases with no gene match: 6. Germline V gene lookup returns CDR1 MGHDK and CDR2 SYGVNS. The CDR3 totals 15 residues. The chain's CDR3 is CASSETGTGYGELFF. The CDR3, as DNA: TGTGCCAGCAGTGAAACCGGGACAGGTTACGGGGAGCTGTTTTTT. The complete variable domain, with remaining parts taken from reference TRBV25-1 and TRBJ2-2, reads EADIYQTPRYLVIGTGKKITLECSQTMGHDKMYWYQQDPGMELHLIHYSYGVNSTEKGDLSSESTVSRIRTEHFPLTLESARPSHTSQYLCASSETGTGYGELFFGEGSRLTVL.

The chain uses TRBV19 and TRBJ1-2; perhaps TRBD1 as D (5 bases). Trimming removed 8 bases at V and 8 bases at J, with 18 bases between. The CDR3 has 13 amino acids. Germline V lookup: CDR1 LNHDA, CDR2 SQIVND (reference sequence). CDR3 in DNA: TGTGCCAGTTGCCCCTTGGGGGGGTCCGGCTACACCTTC. It specifies CASCPLGGSGYTF.

J is TRBJ2-5 and V is TRBV18; maybe TRBD2 (5 bases). This CDR3 spans 17 amino acids. V was clipped by 1 base and J by 1 base, with 16 bases between them. The germline V gene encodes CDR1 KGHSH and CDR2 LQKENI. The CDR3 is CASSPLGSASIQETQYF. In nucleotides, the CDR3 is TGTGCCAGCTCACCACTTGGGTCAGCTAGCATCCAAGAGACCCAGTACTTC.

J is TRBJ1-1 and V is TRBV7-3; tentative D call: TRBD1 (6 bases). Germline-derived CDR1 and CDR2 are SGHTA and FQGTGA. The V end was cut by 4 bases, the J end by 4 bases, with 10 bases between. This CDR3 is 13 amino acids long. The CDR3 region has the DNA TGTGCCAGCAGCTGGGGGCCTTTCACTGAAGCTTTCTTT. This sequence encodes CASSWGPFTEAFF.

The rearrangement uses TRBV5-6 and TRBJ1-4, with a weak D call TRBD1 (6 bases). The ends were cut back, 0 bases at V and 8 bases at J, with 14 bases in the middle. The CDR3 sequence is 15 residues long. The germline gives CDR1 SGHDT, CDR2 YYEEEE. The CDR3 region has the DNA TGTGCCAGCAGCTTGGTTCAGGGGAAAGTGGAAAAACTGTTTTTT. Its protein product is CASSLVQGKVEKLFF. Supplemented by reference TRBV5-6 and TRBJ1-4, the full variable domain reads DAGVTQSPTHLIKTRGQQVTLRCSPKSGHDTVSWYQQALGQGPQFIFQYYEEEERQRGNFPDRFSGHQFPNYSSELNVNALLLGDSALYLCASSLVQGKVEKLFFGSGTQLSVL.

The chain links TRBV7-9 to TRBJ1-2; TRBD1 matches at 9 bases. Germline CDR1 and CDR2: SEHNR and FQNEAQ (reference sequence). The trim removed 5 bases at V and 4 bases at J, leaving 5 bases unmatched. The CDR3 covers 14 residues. This CDR3 reads CASSTSDRGYGYTF. CDR3 sequence (DNA): TGTGCCAGCAGCACGTCGGACAGGGGCTATGGCTACACCTTC.

The chain employs TRBV5-1 and TRBJ2-7, with 9 bases aligning to TRBD2. Germline V gene lookup returns CDR1 SGHRS and CDR2 YFSETQ. J lost 5 bases, V lost 0 bases, and 6 bases had no gene match. This CDR3 is built from 15 residues. The CDR3 sequence: CASSLGAGGINEQYF. CDR3 DNA: TGCGCCAGCAGCTTGGGTGCGGGGGGGATCAACGAGCAGTACTTC.

This clone was picked up one time. The chain is built from TRBV24-1 and TRBJ2-5, with D possibly TRBD1 on 6 matching bases. This CDR3 spans 15 amino acids. Germline CDR1 KGHDR, CDR2 SFDVKD. V was pared by 2 bases and J by 1 base, with 10 bases between. The CDR3 is CATSDYVQGQETQYF. CDR3 nucleotides: TGTGCCACCAGTGATTACGTACAGGGCCAAGAGACCCAGTACTTC.

The chain combines TRBV6-5 with TRBJ1-2; a weak D match, TRBD1 (6 bases). Deletions cut 4 bases from V and 2 bases from J, with 14 bases between. This CDR3 spans 15 amino acids. Germline CDR1 reads MNHEY; CDR2 reads SVGAGI. The CDR3 DNA follows: TGTGCCAGCAGTTCCCAACAGGGAAGAAACTATGGCTACACCTTC. Its translation: CASSSQQGRNYGYTF.

The rearrangement links TRBV19 to TRBJ2-2; D is possibly TRBD2 (7 bases). From germline, CDR1 is LNHDA and CDR2 SQIVND (reference sequence). This CDR3 contains 16 residues. V lost 2 bases, J lost 3 bases, and 13 bases lay in between. The chain's CDR3 is CASSIRRGRYTGELFF. For the CDR3, the DNA is TGTGCCAGTAGTATAAGGCGGGGGCGTTACACCGGGGAGCTGTTTTTT.

The chain employs TRBV9 and TRBJ1-2; D is possibly TRBD1 (5 bases). Trimming stripped 3 bases from V and 5 bases from J, with 11 bases between. This CDR3 spans 13 amino acids. The V gene's germline CDR1 is SGDLS and CDR2 YYNGEE. Here the CDR3 DNA reads TGTGCCAGCAGCGGGGACTCCTCGTATGGCTACACCTTC. Translating gives CASSGDSSYGYTF.

The CDR3 is CASSLGLNLNEQFF. The CDR3 region has the DNA TGTGCCAGCAGCTTAGGACTTAACCTCAATGAGCAGTTCTTC. The chain joins TRBV7-2 to TRBJ2-1; D ambiguous. V was shortened by 1 base and J by 6 bases, with 10 bases between the two germline ends. Germline V lookup: CDR1 SGHTA, CDR2 FQGNSA. There are 14 residues in the CDR3.

The chain links TRBV29-1 to TRBJ1-1; D is perhaps TRBD1 (5 bases). This CDR3 is built from 13 residues. Germline CDR1 is SQVTM and CDR2 is ANQGSEA. V lost 7 bases, J lost 1 base, and 13 bases lay in between. For the CDR3, the DNA is TGCAGCGGAGGTTTGGGGCCGAACACTGAAGCTTTCTTT. It is translated as CSGGLGPNTEAFF.

This rearrangement joins TRBV30 to TRBJ1-1; D may be TRBD1 (5 bases). The ends were cut back, 0 bases at V and 1 base at J, with 9 bases in the middle. The CDR3 extends over 14 amino acids. Germline V gene data show CDR1 as GTSNPN and CDR2 as SVGIG (reference sequence). Here the CDR3 DNA reads TGTGCCTGGAGTGTAACACAGGCGAACACTGAAGCTTTCTTT. This codes for CAWSVTQANTEAFF.

The gene calls are TRBV10-1 and TRBJ1-6; no clear D gene. There are 14 residues in the CDR3. The V end was cut by 10 bases, the J end by 0 bases, with 10 bases between. CDR1 and CDR2 (germline): WNHNN, SYGVQD (reference sequence). In DNA form, the CDR3 reads TGCGCCATCCAATCGGGCTCCTATAATTCACCCCTCCACTTT. Amino acids: CAIQSGSYNSPLHF.

This chain links TRBV2 with TRBJ1-6; 7 nucleotides agree with TRBD1. Trimming took 6 bases from V and 3 from J; bases not matched to a gene: 5. The CDR3 is 15 residues long. Per the germline V gene, CDR1 is SNHLY and CDR2 is FYNNEI. CDR3 protein: CASRGQGDYNSPLHF. CDR3 in DNA: TGTGCCAGCAGGGGGCAGGGGGACTATAATTCACCCCTCCACTTT.

The count of this clone is one. V and J are TRBV27 and TRBJ1-5; maybe TRBD1 (6 bases). The ends were cut back, 2 bases at V and 5 bases at J, with 13 bases in the middle. Germline CDR1 reads MNHEY; CDR2 reads SMNVEV (reference sequence). The CDR3 contains 15 residues. The chain's CDR3 is CASSLNWGGDQPQHF. The CDR3, as DNA: TGTGCCAGCAGTTTAAACTGGGGGGGCGATCAGCCCCAGCATTTT.